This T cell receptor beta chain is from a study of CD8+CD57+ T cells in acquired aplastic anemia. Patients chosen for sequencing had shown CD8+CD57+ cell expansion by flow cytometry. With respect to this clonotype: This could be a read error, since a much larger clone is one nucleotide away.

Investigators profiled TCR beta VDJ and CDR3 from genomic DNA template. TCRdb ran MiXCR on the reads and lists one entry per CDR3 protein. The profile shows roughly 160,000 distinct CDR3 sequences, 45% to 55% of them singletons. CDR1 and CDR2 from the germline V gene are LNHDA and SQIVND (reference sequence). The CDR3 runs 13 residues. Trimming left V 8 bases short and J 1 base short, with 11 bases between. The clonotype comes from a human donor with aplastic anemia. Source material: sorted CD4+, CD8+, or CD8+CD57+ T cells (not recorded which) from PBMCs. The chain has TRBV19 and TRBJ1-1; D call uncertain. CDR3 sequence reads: CASGRTANTEAFF. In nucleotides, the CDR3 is TGTGCCAGTGGCAGAACAGCGAACACTGAAGCTTTCTTT.